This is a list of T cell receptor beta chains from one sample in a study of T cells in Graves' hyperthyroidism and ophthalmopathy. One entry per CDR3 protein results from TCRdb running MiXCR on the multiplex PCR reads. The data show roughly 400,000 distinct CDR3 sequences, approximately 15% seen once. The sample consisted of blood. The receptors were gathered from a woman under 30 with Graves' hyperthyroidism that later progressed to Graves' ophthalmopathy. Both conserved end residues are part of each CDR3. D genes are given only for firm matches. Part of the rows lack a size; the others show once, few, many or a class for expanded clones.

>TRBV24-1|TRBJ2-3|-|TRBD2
TGTGCCACCAAGGATAGCGGGAGGGCCAGGGATACGCAGTATTTT
CATKDSGRARDTQYF
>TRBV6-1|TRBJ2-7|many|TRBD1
TGTGCCAGCAGGAAACAGGGGATGGTCTACGAGCAGTACTTC
CASRKQGMVYEQYF
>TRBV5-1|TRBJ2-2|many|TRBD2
TGCGCCAGCAGCTTGTTCTTCGTCCTAGCGGGAGAAACGAACACCGGGGAGCTGTTTTTT
CASSLFFVLAGETNTGELFF
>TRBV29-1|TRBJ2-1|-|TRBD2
TGCAGCGTTTCTAAAGGCGGGAGCTCCTACAATGAGCAGTTCTTC
CSVSKGGSSYNEQFF
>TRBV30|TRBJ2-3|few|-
TGTGCCTGCACAGGGTCTACTTGGACAGATACGCAGTATTTT
CACTGSTWTDTQYF
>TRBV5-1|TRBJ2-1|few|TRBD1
TGCGCCAGCAGCTCCTTGAAGACAGGGGGCGGAAGCAATGAGCAGTTCTTC
CASSSLKTGGGSNEQFF
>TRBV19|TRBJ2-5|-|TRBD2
TGTGCCAGTAGTATAGTGGGGACTAGCGGGAGCGAGACCCAGTACTTC
CASSIVGTSGSETQYF
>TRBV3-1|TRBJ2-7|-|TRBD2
TGTGCCAGCAGGCTAGCGGGAGGGCGTTCCTACGAGCAGTACTTC
CASRLAGGRSYEQYF
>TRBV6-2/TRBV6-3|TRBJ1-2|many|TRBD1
TGTGCCAGCAGTTCCCCTCGGACAGGCAACTATGGCTACACCTTC
CASSSPRTGNYGYTF
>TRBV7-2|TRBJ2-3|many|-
TGTGCCAGCAGCTTATACACAGATACGCAGTATTTT
CASSLYTDTQYF
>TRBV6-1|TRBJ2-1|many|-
TGTGCCAGCAGTTACCCCCCCAGCAGCTACAATGAGCAGTTCTTC
CASSYPPSSYNEQFF
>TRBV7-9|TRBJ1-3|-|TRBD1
TGTGCCAGCAGAGGACAGGACTTGACCTCTGGAAACACCATATATTTT
CASRGQDLTSGNTIYF
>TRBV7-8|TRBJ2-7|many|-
TGTGCCAGCAGCATAGCTGCGTATAGCTCCTACGAGCAGTACTTC
CASSIAAYSSYEQYF
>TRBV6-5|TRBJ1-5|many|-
TGTGCCAGCAGTTATAAGAGGGGTCAGCCCCAGCATTTT
CASSYKRGQPQHF
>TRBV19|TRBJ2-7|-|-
TGTGCCAGTAGTATACAAAGCGGCCGGTCCTACGAGCAGTACTTC
CASSIQSGRSYEQYF
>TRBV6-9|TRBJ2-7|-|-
TGTGCCATCAGTGATTCCCCCAAAGGGATTTCCGAGCAGTACTTC
CAISDSPKGISEQYF
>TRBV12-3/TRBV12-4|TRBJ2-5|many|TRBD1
TGTGCCAGCAGTTTCAGGACAGGGCTCGAGACCCAGTACTTC
CASSFRTGLETQYF
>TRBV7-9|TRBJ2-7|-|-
TGTGCCAGCAGCTTGAAAGGGGGGTACGAGCAGTACTTC
CASSLKGGYEQYF
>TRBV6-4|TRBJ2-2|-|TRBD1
TGTGCCAGCAGCGCCGGGACAGAGACCGGGGAGCTGTTTTTT
CASSAGTETGELFF
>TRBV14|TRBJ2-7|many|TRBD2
TGTGCCAGCAGCCCGGTAGCGGGAGGGCCGAATTACGAGCAGTACTTC
CASSPVAGGPNYEQYF
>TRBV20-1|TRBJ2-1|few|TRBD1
TGCAGTGCTAGTGGCCTAGGGGGACAGCACAATGAGCAGTTCTTC
CSASGLGGQHNEQFF
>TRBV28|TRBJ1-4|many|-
TGTGCCAGCAGTTTCACAGTTGCAACTAATGAAAAACTGTTTTTT
CASSFTVATNEKLFF
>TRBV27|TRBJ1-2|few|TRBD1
TGTGCCAGCAGTTTTGGACAGGGGGCGCGAGGCTACACCTTC
CASSFGQGARGYTF
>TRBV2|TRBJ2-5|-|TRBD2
TGTGCCAGCAGTGATGGGACTAGCGGGAGTAGGAGTACCCAGTACTTC
CASSDGTSGSRSTQYF
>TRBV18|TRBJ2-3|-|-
TGTGCCAGCTCTCAAACCGGGGGAGCGGCAGATACGCAGTATTTT
CASSQTGGAADTQYF
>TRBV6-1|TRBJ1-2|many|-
TGTGCCAGCAGTCAGGACCAGGGGAACTATGGCTACACCTTC
CASSQDQGNYGYTF
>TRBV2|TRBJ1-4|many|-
TGTGCCAGCAGTACCGACACAGGGAGAGTAAATGAAAAACTGTTTTTT
CASSTDTGRVNEKLFF
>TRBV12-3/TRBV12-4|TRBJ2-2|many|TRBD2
TGTGCCAGCAGTCTCGGACTAGATCGGAGCACCGGGGAGCTGTTTTTT
CASSLGLDRSTGELFF
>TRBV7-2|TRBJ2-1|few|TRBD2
TGTGCCAGCAGGAGGTATATAGCGGGGGGGGGCTCCTACAATGAGCAGTTCTTC
CASRRYIAGGGSYNEQFF
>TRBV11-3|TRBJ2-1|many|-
TGTGCCAGCAGCTCACGACCGCCTGAGCAGTTCTTC
CASSSRPPEQFF
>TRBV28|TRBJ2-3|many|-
TGTGCCAGCAGTTTTAAGAGGACAGATACGCAGTATTTT
CASSFKRTDTQYF
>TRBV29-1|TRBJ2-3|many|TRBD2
TGCAGCGTTGAGGCCCGGGAAGTTACTAGCGGGAGGCTCCAGAGCACAGATACGCAGTATTTT
CSVEAREVTSGRLQSTDTQYF
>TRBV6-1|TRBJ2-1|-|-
TGTGCCAGCAGTGAGGTTGGGGATAACAATGAGCAGTTCTTC
CASSEVGDNNEQFF
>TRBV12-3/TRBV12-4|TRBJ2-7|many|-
TGTGCCAGCAGCTTAGGACAGCTTTACGAGCAGTACTTC
CASSLGQLYEQYF
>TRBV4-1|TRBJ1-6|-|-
TGCGCCAGCAGCCACCGGGAGTTGAGCTCACCCCTCCACTTT
CASSHRELSSPLHF
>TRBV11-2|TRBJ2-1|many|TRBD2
TGTGCCAGCAGCTCCTTGCTGGCGGGAGGGCTTGGTGAGCAGTTCTTC
CASSSLLAGGLGEQFF
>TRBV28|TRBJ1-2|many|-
TGTGCCAGCAGCATAGGACACAACTATGGCTACACCTTC
CASSIGHNYGYTF
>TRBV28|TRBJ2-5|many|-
TGTGCCAGCAGACTTCAGGGGCAGCCCCAAGAGACCCAGTACTTC
CASRLQGQPQETQYF
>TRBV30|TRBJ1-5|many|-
TGTGCCTGGGGAAATAGGAATCAGCCCCAGCATTTT
CAWGNRNQPQHF
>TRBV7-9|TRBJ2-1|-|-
TGTGCCAGCAGCTTAGTAGCTCCTGAGCAGTTCTTC
CASSLVAPEQFF
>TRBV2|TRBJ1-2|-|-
TGTGCCAGCCGGACCGAGGGTAGCGGCTACACCTTC
CASRTEGSGYTF
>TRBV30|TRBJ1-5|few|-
TGTGCCTGGAGTTCTCCTAATCAGCCCCAGCATTTT
CAWSSPNQPQHF
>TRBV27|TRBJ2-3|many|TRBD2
TGTGCCAGCAGTTTATCTGGGCTAGCGGGAGGGCTGGTCACAGATACGCAGTATTTT
CASSLSGLAGGLVTDTQYF
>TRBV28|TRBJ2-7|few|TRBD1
TGTGCCAGCAGTTTGATCGGACAGGGGAGAACCTACGAGCAGTACTTC
CASSLIGQGRTYEQYF
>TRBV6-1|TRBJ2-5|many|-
TGTGCCGGGAACCGGGACACAACGCAAGAGACCCAGTACTTC
CAGNRDTTQETQYF
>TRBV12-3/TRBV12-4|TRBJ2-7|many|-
TGTGCCAGCAGTGGGGGCCTGTACACCTACGAGCAGTACTTC
CASSGGLYTYEQYF
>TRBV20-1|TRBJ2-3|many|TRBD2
TGCAGTGCTAGCGGGAGGGGAAGAGATACGCAGTATTTT
CSASGRGRDTQYF
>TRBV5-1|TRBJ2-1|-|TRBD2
TGCGCCAGCAGCTTGGATAGCGGGAGGGCGCACGGTCAGCAGTTCTTC
CASSLDSGRAHGQQFF
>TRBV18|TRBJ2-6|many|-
TGTGCCAGCTCACCACAACGGGGGTCTGGGGCCAACGTCCTGACTTTC
CASSPQRGSGANVLTF
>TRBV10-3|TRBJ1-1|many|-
TGTGCCATCACGAGGGGTATGAACACTGAAGCTTTCTTT
CAITRGMNTEAFF
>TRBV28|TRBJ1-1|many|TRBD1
TGTGCCAGCAGTCCCCAGACAGGGCCCCGGAACACTGAAGCTTTCTTT
CASSPQTGPRNTEAFF
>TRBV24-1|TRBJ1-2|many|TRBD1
TGTGCCTCATCCGAGGGGGCCCATGGCTACACCTTC
CASSEGAHGYTF
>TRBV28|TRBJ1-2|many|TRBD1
TGTGCCAGCAGTTTAACTCTTGTAGACTGGACAGGACACTATGGCTACACCTTC
CASSLTLVDWTGHYGYTF
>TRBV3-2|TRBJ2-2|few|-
TGTGCCAGCAGCCAGGAGGGACAGATACACACCGGGGAGCTGTTTTTT
CASSQEGQIHTGELFF
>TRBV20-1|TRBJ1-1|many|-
TGCAGTGCTAGCGACGAAGGGGCCGAAGCTTTCTTT
CSASDEGAEAFF
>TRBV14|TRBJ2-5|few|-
TGTGCCAGCAGCCAAGGGCGGTTCCAAGAGACCCAGTACTTC
CASSQGRFQETQYF
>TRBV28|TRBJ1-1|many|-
TGTGCCAGCAGCGGGTCGAACACTGAAGCTTTCTTT
CASSGSNTEAFF
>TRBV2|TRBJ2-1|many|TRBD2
TGTGCCAGCAGTGCGGGCGGGAGCCCCTACAATGAGCAGTTCTTC
CASSAGGSPYNEQFF
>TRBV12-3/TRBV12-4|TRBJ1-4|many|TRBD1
TGTGCCAGCAGTTCGGCCGGGACAGGGTGGCGAAAACTGTTTTTT
CASSSAGTGWRKLFF
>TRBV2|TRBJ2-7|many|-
TGTGCCAGCAGCGTCACAGGGCGGAACGAGCAGTACTTC
CASSVTGRNEQYF